This TCR beta chain was captured in a study of blood T cell repertoires in COVID-19. Germline V gene sequence: CDR1 SNHLY, CDR2 FYNNEI. This CDR3 comprises 18 residues. V gave up 2 bases and J gave up 4 bases; unmatched junction bases: 14. This table comes from immunoSEQ multiplex PCR, and its TCRdb copy is limited to in-frame clones, with some not included. This table has roughly 150,000 clones, more than 85% appearing once. The sequenced sample consisted of peripheral blood. The source is a woman of 80 years or more with COVID-19, enrolled during active disease. The chain has TRBV2 and TRBJ1-5; 7 positions match TRBD1. The CDR3 protein is CASSEFSSRTGGNQPQHF. CDR3 bases: TGTGCCAGCAGTGAATTTTCATCCAGGACAGGTGGAAATCAGCCCCAGCATTTT.